What follows is one TCR beta chain and its context. Its antigen is still unknown. Clones were read by immunoSEQ multiplex PCR, and TCRdb kept only the in-frame ones, dropping some. The data hold tens of thousands of clones, with 55% to 85% observed a single time. In the ViraFEST assay, antigen-specific CD4+ clonotypes were identified by expansion after peptide-pool stimulation. When less than 11 days of culture had elapsed, CD4+ T cells were isolated. Participants completed two doses of the BNT162b2 or mRNA-1273 vaccine. People in the vaccine group had not been infected with SARS-CoV-2 before, and their nucleocapsid antibodies were negative. These data originate in a study of vaccination effects on CD4 cells after COVID-19. This CDR3 spans 11 amino acids. Trimming left V 4 bases short and J 6 bases short, with 5 bases between.

Here the sequenced sample was CD4+ T cells from PBMCs cultured with HCoV-229E spike peptides, taken after COVID-19 vaccination. The chain couples TRBV12-3 or TRBV12-4 to TRBJ2-3, with D maybe TRBD2 (5 bases). The receptor's source is a human donor who received a COVID-19 vaccine. CDR3 loop: CASSSGDTQYF. Written as DNA, the CDR3 is TGTGCCAGCAGTTCGGGGGATACGCAGTATTTT.